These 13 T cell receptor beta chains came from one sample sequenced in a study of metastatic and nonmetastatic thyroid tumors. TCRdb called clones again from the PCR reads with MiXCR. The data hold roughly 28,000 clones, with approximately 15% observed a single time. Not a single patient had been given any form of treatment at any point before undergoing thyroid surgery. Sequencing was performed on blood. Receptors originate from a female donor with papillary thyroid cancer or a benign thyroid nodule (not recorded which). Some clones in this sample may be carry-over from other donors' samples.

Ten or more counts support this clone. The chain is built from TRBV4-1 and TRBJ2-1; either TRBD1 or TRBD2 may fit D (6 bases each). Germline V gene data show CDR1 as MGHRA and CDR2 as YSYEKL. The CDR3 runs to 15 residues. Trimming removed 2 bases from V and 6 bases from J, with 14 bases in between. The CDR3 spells CASSQRGAAFNEQFF. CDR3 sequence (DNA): TGCGCCAGCAGCCAAAGGGGGGCAGCATTCAATGAGCAGTTCTTC.

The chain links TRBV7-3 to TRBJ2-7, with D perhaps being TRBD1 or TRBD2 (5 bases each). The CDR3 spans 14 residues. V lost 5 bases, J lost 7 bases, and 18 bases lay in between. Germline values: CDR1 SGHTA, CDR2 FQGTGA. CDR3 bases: TGTGCCAGCAGCCCGGGGCTGGGGCTGGGGGAGCAGTACTTC. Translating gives CASSPGLGLGEQYF.

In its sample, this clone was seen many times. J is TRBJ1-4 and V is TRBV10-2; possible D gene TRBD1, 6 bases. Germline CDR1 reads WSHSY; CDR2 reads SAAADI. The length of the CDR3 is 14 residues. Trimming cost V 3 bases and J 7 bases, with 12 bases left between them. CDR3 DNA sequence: TGCGCCAGCAGTGATGGGGGCTCGGCTGAAAAACTGTTTTTT. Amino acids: CASSDGGSAEKLFF.

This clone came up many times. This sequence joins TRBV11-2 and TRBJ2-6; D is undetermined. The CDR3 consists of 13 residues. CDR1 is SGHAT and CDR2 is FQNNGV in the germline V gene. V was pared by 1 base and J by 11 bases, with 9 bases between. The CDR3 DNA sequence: TGTGCCAGCAGCTTAGGCCAAACAGACGTCCTGACTTTC. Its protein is CASSLGQTDVLTF.

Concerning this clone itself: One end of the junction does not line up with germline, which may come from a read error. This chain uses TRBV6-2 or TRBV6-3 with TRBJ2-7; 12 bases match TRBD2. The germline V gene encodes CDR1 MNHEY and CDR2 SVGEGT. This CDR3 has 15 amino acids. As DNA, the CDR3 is TGTGCCAGCAGATCTCAACTAGCGGGAGGCTCCGAGCAGCACTTC. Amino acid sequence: CASRSQLAGGSEQHF.

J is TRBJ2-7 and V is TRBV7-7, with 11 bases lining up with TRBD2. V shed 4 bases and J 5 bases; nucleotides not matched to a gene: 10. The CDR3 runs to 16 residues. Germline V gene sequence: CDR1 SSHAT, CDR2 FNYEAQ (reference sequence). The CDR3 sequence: CASSSPGLAGGNEQYF. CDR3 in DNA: TGTGCCAGCAGCTCCCCGGGGCTAGCGGGAGGTAACGAGCAGTACTTC. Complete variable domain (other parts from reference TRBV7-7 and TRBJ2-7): GAGVSQSPRYKVTKRGQDVTLRCDPISSHATLYWYQQALGQGPEFLTYFNYEAQPDKSGLPSDRFSAERPEGSISTLTIQRTEQRDSAMYRCASSSPGLAGGNEQYFGPGTRLTVT.

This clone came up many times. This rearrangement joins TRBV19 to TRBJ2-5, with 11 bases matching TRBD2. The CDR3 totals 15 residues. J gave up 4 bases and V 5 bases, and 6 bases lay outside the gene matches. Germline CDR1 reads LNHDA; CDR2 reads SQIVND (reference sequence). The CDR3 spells CASSVLAGGRETQYF. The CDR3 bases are TGTGCCAGTAGTGTCCTAGCGGGAGGTAGAGAGACCCAGTACTTC. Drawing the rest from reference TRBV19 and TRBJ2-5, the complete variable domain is DGGITQSPKYLFRKEGQNVTLSCEQNLNHDAMYWYRQDPGQGLRLIYYSQIVNDFQKGDIAEGYSVSREKKESFPLTVTSAQKNPTAFYLCASSVLAGGRETQYFGPGTRLLVL.

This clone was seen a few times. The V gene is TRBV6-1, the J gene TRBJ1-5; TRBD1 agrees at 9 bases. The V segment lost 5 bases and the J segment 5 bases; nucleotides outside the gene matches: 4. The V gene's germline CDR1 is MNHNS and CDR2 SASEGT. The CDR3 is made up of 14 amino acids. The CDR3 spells CASSPTGGHQPQHF. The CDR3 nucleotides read TGTGCCAGCAGTCCTACAGGGGGCCATCAGCCCCAGCATTTT.

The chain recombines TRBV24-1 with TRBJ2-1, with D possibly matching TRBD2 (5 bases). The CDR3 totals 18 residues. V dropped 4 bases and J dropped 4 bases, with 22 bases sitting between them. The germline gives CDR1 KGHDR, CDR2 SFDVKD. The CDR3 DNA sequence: TGTGCCACCAGTGACGGCGAAGTAAGAGGGCGATCATACAATGAGCAGTTCTTC. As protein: CATSDGEVRGRSYNEQFF.

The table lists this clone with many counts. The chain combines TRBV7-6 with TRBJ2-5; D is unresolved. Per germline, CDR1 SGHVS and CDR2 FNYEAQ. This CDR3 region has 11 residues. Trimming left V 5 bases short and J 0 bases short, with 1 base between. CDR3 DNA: TGTGCCAGCAGCGACCAAGAGACCCAGTACTTC. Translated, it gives CASSDQETQYF.

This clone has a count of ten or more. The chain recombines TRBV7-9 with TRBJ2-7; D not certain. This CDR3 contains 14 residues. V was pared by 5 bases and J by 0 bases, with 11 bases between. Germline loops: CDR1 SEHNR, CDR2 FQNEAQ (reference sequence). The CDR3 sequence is CASSRLKISYEQYF. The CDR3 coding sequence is TGTGCCAGCAGCCGACTGAAAATCTCCTACGAGCAGTACTTC.

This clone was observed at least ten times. The CDR3 loop is CAWSVGDRNQPQHF. In DNA form, the CDR3 reads TGTGCCTGGAGTGTCGGGGACAGGAATCAGCCCCAGCATTTT. J is TRBJ1-5 and V is TRBV30; 8 bases match TRBD1. The germline V gene encodes CDR1 GTSNPN and CDR2 SVGIG (reference sequence). The CDR3 contains 14 residues. Losses at the gene ends were 0 bases for V and 4 bases for J; bases not matched to a gene: 2.

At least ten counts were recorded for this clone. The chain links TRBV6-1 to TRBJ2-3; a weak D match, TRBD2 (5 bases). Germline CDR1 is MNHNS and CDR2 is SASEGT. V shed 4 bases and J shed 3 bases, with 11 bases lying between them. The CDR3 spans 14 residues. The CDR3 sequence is CASSGRLTTDTQYF. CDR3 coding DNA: TGTGCCAGCAGTGGTAGACTAACGACAGATACGCAGTATTTT.